Presented here are 22 T cell receptor beta chains from one specimen sequenced in a study of blood T cell repertoires in COVID-19. Assay used: immunoSEQ multiplex PCR; TCRdb lists only in-frame clones, some missing. This table has a few hundred thousand clones, 70% to 90% appearing once. Material for sequencing was peripheral blood. The receptors were gathered from a woman younger than 35 who had recovered from COVID-19.

The chain carries TRBV24-1 and TRBJ1-2; no clear D. V gave up 4 bases and J gave up 8 bases, with 13 bases separating them. This CDR3 is 13 amino acids long. CDR1 and CDR2 from the germline V gene are KGHDR and SFDVKD. The CDR3 nucleotides are TGTGCCACCAGTGAGGCGGCCGTTGGAGGCTACACCTTC. Its translation is CATSEAAVGGYTF.

The chain recombines TRBV13 with TRBJ2-2; 9 nucleotides line up with TRBD1. The germline V gene encodes CDR1 PRHDT and CDR2 FYEKMQ (reference sequence). This CDR3 region has 15 residues. V was pared by 6 bases and J by 5 bases, with 7 bases of the junction left unmatched. The chain's CDR3 is CASSPQGALTGELFF. The CDR3 DNA follows: TGTGCCAGCAGTCCACAGGGGGCTTTGACCGGGGAGCTGTTTTTT.

The chain has TRBV29-1 and TRBJ2-1; 9 bases are shared with TRBD1. The CDR3 covers 14 residues. V was pared by 3 bases and J by 2 bases, with 2 bases of the junction left unmatched. Germline V CDR1 and CDR2: SQVTM, ANQGSEA. CDR3 in DNA: TGCAGCGTTGACAGGACAGGGGCCTACAATGAGCAGTTCTTC. This gives the protein CSVDRTGAYNEQFF.

The gene calls are TRBV7-6 and TRBJ2-1, with TRBD2 matching 7 bases. The CDR3 extends over 17 amino acids. Germline trimming cut 5 bases from V and 2 bases from J; bases unmatched to any gene: 12. The V gene's germline CDR1 is SGHVS and CDR2 FNYEAQ. In nucleotides, the CDR3 is TGTGCCAGCAGCCCCCAAAGGGTGGGAGGGCCCTACAATGAGCAGTTCTTC. Protein sequence: CASSPQRVGGPYNEQFF.

This chain joins TRBV6-2 or TRBV6-3 and TRBJ1-6; D may be TRBD1 (6 bases). Trimming removed 0 bases at V and 10 bases at J, with 10 bases between. In germline, CDR1 is MNHEY, CDR2 SVGEGT. This CDR3 has 14 residues. The CDR3 DNA is TGTGCCAGCAGTTACTCCAGGGGAATATCACCCCTCCACTTT. It specifies CASSYSRGISPLHF.

This rearrangement joins TRBV29-1 to TRBJ2-1, with D possibly being TRBD2 (5 bases). With 1 base removed from V and 3 bases from J, the gap between germline ends came to 16 bases. This CDR3 has 16 residues. Per the germline V gene, CDR1 is SQVTM and CDR2 is ANQGSEA. CDR3 bases: TGCAGCGTTGAAGGCCCAAGGACGGGAAACTACAATGAGCAGTTCTTC. This gives the protein CSVEGPRTGNYNEQFF.

A few counts support this clone. V is TRBV7-9 and J is TRBJ2-1, with 15 bases that match TRBD2. CDR3 size: 16 residues. Germline CDR1 is SEHNR and CDR2 is FQNEAQ (reference sequence). With 4 bases clipped from V and 4 bases from J, the junction kept 2 bases outside the gene matches. Here the CDR3 reads CASSSGTSGRYNEQFF. The DNA of the CDR3 is TGTGCCAGCAGCTCGGGGACTAGCGGGAGGTACAATGAGCAGTTCTTC.

This chain uses TRBV5-4 with TRBJ2-3; 8 bases line up with TRBD2. CDR1 is SGHNT and CDR2 is YYREEE in the germline V gene (reference sequence). The CDR3 spans 16 residues. The V segment lost 5 bases and the J segment 5 bases; nucleotides outside the gene matches: 13. The CDR3, as DNA: TGTGCCAGCAGTGAAACTAGCGGCCCGAAGGGAGATACGCAGTATTTT. It is translated as CASSETSGPKGDTQYF.

The gene calls are TRBV14 and TRBJ2-5; perhaps TRBD1 as D (7 bases). V shed 5 bases and J shed 2 bases, with 9 bases lying between them. This CDR3 is built from 13 residues. Germline CDR1 reads SGHDN; CDR2 reads FVKESK. Here the CDR3 reads CASSAGQQETQYF. Written as DNA, the CDR3 is TGTGCCAGCAGCGCGGGACAGCAAGAGACCCAGTACTTC. Full variable domain (rest looked up from reference TRBV14 and TRBJ2-5): EAGVTQFPSHSVIEKGQTVTLRCDPISGHDNLYWYRRVMGKEIKFLLHFVKESKQDESGMPNNRFLAERTGGTYSTLKVQPAELEDSGVYFCASSAGQQETQYFGPGTRLLVL.

The chain has TRBV11-2 and TRBJ2-7; weak D call: TRBD2 (7 bases). In germline, CDR1 is SGHAT, CDR2 FQNNGV. The length of the CDR3 is 14 residues. Trimming removed 1 base from V and 6 bases from J, with 13 bases in between. CDR3 amino acids: CASSLVGGGLEQYF. CDR3 nucleotide sequence: TGTGCCAGCAGCTTAGTAGGGGGGGGCCTCGAGCAGTACTTC.

This rearrangement joins TRBV4-3 to TRBJ2-1, with D possibly matching TRBD2 (6 bases). Trimming stripped 4 bases from V and 0 bases from J, with 25 bases between. CDR3 length: 20 amino acids. In germline, CDR1 is LGHNA, CDR2 YSLEER. This chain's CDR3 is CASSLRLGTTDYYSYNEQFF. DNA for the CDR3: TGCGCCAGCAGCCTCCGATTGGGGACGACGGACTATTACTCCTACAATGAGCAGTTCTTC.

The J gene is TRBJ2-2, the V gene TRBV19; 9 nucleotides agree with TRBD1. Trimming took 3 bases from V and 4 from J; bases not matched to a gene: 6. Germline CDR1 is LNHDA and CDR2 is SQIVND (reference sequence). This CDR3 has 16 amino acids. The CDR3 sequence: CASSIGTGRRTGELFF. The CDR3, as DNA: TGTGCCAGTAGTATTGGGACAGGGAGACGCACCGGGGAGCTGTTTTTT.

This sequence joins TRBV4-3 and TRBJ2-7; TRBD2 might be the D (5 bases). V lost 4 bases to trimming and J lost 1 base, with 11 bases between them. Germline V lookup: CDR1 LGHNA, CDR2 YSLEER. CDR3 length: 14 residues. This chain's CDR3 is CASSLGTGSYEQYF. The CDR3 DNA follows: TGCGCCAGCAGCCTCGGAACGGGGTCCTACGAGCAGTACTTC.

The V and J genes are TRBV19 and TRBJ2-2; D call uncertain. CDR3 size: 14 residues. Trimming stripped 7 bases from V and 1 base from J, with 10 bases between. In germline, CDR1 is LNHDA, CDR2 SQIVND (reference sequence). DNA for the CDR3: TGTGCCAGTACCACTCGGGTGAACACCGGGGAGCTGTTTTTT. This sequence encodes CASTTRVNTGELFF.

This chain links TRBV19 with TRBJ1-4; 7 nucleotides agree with TRBD1. This CDR3 comprises 16 residues. Germline loops: CDR1 LNHDA, CDR2 SQIVND (reference sequence). The trim removed 3 bases at V and 0 bases at J, leaving 4 bases unmatched. The CDR3 bases are TGTGCCAGTAGTATCCGACAGGGCGCAACTAATGAAAAACTGTTTTTT. Its translation is CASSIRQGATNEKLFF.

The J gene is TRBJ2-2, the V gene TRBV30; no definite D call. The CDR3 contains 10 residues. V dropped 6 bases and J dropped 5 bases, with 4 bases sitting between them. From germline, CDR1 is GTSNPN and CDR2 SVGIG (reference sequence). The CDR3 sequence is CACVTGELFF. CDR3 DNA: TGTGCCTGCGTGACCGGGGAGCTGTTTTTT.

The rearrangement uses TRBV30 and TRBJ2-2; D gene unclear. Germline V gene sequence: CDR1 GTSNPN, CDR2 SVGIG (reference sequence). V lost 0 bases and J 6 bases, leaving 11 bases between the germline ends. This CDR3 contains 14 residues. CDR3 sequence (DNA): TGTGCCTGGAGTGTACTTAGCTTCGCCGGGGAGCTGTTTTTT. Encoded protein: CAWSVLSFAGELFF.

This sequence joins TRBV19 and TRBJ1-1; TRBD1 is a possible D gene (5 bases). Germline V gene sequence: CDR1 LNHDA, CDR2 SQIVND (reference sequence). The CDR3 length is 14 residues. The V end was cut by 5 bases, the J end by 0 bases, with 10 bases between. The CDR3, as DNA: TGTGCCAGTAGTGGGGGGACGGTGAACACTGAAGCTTTCTTT. Amino acid sequence: CASSGGTVNTEAFF.

This clone appeared once. This chain joins TRBV6-1 and TRBJ2-7; TRBD2 aligns across 7 bases. There are 13 residues in the CDR3. The V gene end was trimmed by 6 bases and the J gene end by 5 bases; junction bases not matched to a gene: 7. CDR1 and CDR2 (germline): MNHNS, SASEGT. The CDR3 loop is CASRDRSGDEQYF. The CDR3 DNA reads TGTGCCAGCAGAGACAGAAGCGGGGACGAGCAGTACTTC.

The chain has TRBV27 and TRBJ1-3; 8 nucleotides match TRBD1. Trimming took 10 bases from V and 6 from J; bases not matched to a gene: 8. The CDR3 covers 13 residues. Looked up from germline, CDR1 is MNHEY and CDR2 is SMNVEV (reference sequence). The CDR3 DNA follows: TGTGCCACCAGACCGACAGGGGAAAACACCATATATTTT. Translated, it gives CATRPTGENTIYF.

This chain uses TRBV9 with TRBJ2-7, with 14 bases aligning to TRBD2. V lost 4 bases and J lost 7; bases outside the gene matches: 7. The V gene's germline CDR1 is SGDLS and CDR2 YYNGEE. This CDR3 is 15 amino acids long. The CDR3 protein is CASSPWGLAGDEQYF. In DNA form, the CDR3 reads TGTGCCAGCAGCCCCTGGGGACTAGCGGGAGATGAGCAGTACTTC. Full variable domain (missing parts from reference TRBV9 and TRBJ2-7): DSGVTQTPKHLITATGQRVTLRCSPRSGDLSVYWYQQSLDQGLQFLIQYYNGEERAKGNILERFSAQQFPDLHSELNLSSLELGDSALYFCASSPWGLAGDEQYFGPGTRLTVT.

This sequence joins TRBV29-1 and TRBJ1-2, with 8 bases identical to TRBD1. The J segment lost 7 bases and the V segment lost 5 bases, leaving 3 bases of the junction unmatched. Germline V CDR1 and CDR2: SQVTM, ANQGSEA. The CDR3 is made up of 11 amino acids. The CDR3 bases are TGCAGCGTTCCGGACAGGGCTGGCTACACCTTC. Amino acid sequence: CSVPDRAGYTF.